The T cell receptor (beta chain) described here comes from a study (dated by TCRdb to between 2014 and 2016). Describing the broader study: The study examined whether tumor-infiltrating Tregs in breast cancer are drawn from blood Tregs or arise in situ by conversion from other CD4+ T cell subsets.

What the research found in general, with its limitations: Tumor memory CD4+ T cell TCR gene usage was found to cluster with blood and lymph node memory CD4+ cells and with lymph node naive CD4+ cells. The greatest overlap of tumor-infiltrating Treg TCR alpha and beta sequences was observed with tumor naive CD4+ T cells, followed by blood naive CD4+ T cells. The validation in the larger cohort was limited to a single TCR beta V-J rearrangement instead of whole repertoires.

Including the terminal cysteine and phenylalanine, the CDR3 comprises 15 residues. The only DNA kept is the CDR3, 45 bases in frame from the first base. From the germline V gene, CDR1 is MNHEY and CDR2 is SVGAGI. Cells that were CD4+CD25+CD127-/low were the ones isolated as Tregs. Tregs, naive and memory CD4+ T cells from tumor, blood and ipsilateral draining lymph nodes of a few breast cancer patients underwent full-length TCR alpha and beta sequencing. Tumor tissue, along with lymph nodes from ipsilateral axillary dissection, was perfused with PBS, minced, and then digested using collagenase I and hyaluronidase. Sorted cell populations were confirmed by FACS to exceed 90% purity. Notes on this clonotype: Its binding antigen is unknown. A much larger clone lies a single base off, so this may be a read error.

Full-length TCR variable regions were amplified by 5' RACE PCR with constant-region reverse primers, followed by semi-nested PCR with Nested Universal Primer A. Using the ReliaPrep RNA Cell Miniprep System, total RNA was extracted, and the SMARTer RACE 5'/3' Kit was then used to reverse transcribe the RNA into 5'RACE-ready cDNA. An Illumina MiSeq was used to sequence the full-length TCR alpha and beta libraries, which had been barcoded with multiplex adaptors. As for the authors' bioinformatics: For each of nine subset-tissue groups, sequencing data from the five patients were pooled, and the groups were then compared using unsupervised clustering of TCR gene usage. The Morisita-Horn index was used to calculate repertoire similarity, with shared sequences weighted by how much each contributed to each repertoire. TCRdb took the public reads, trimmed them with fastp at Q25, ran MiXCR for clone calling and kept in-frame beta chains. Every entry covers one CDR3 protein and lists the most common genes and DNA from its rows. Clone size and V and J calls follow TCRdb, not the original study. The sample contains tens of thousands of distinct CDR3 sequences, more than 25% of them found a single time. Approximately 2.2% of the sample is held by the ten biggest clonotypes.

The chain is encoded by TRBV6-5 joined to TRBJ1-1, with 7 junctional bases fitting TRBD1. Input material: tumor-infiltrating Tregs sorted from the breast tumor. This sequence was found in a female donor with breast cancer. The nucleotides are TGTGCCGGCAGTCCGCGACAGGGATTGGGGGATGAAGCTTTCTTT. It codes for CAGSPRQGLGDEAFF.